This paragraph covers one T cell receptor beta chain sequence. TCRdb's copy holds only in-frame clones and misses some; the assay was immunoSEQ multiplex PCR. The table includes 67,000 or so clones, just under 85% detected once. The sample is drawn from a study of blood T cell repertoires in COVID-19. This CDR3 is built from 12 residues. V was pared by 6 bases and J by 4 bases, with 9 bases between. Germline V CDR1 and CDR2: MNHEY, SVGAGI. This receptor was taken from a man between 65 and 85 years old with acute or convalescent COVID-19. Sequencing was carried out using peripheral blood. The genes are TRBV6-5 and TRBJ1-1, with D uncertain. In DNA, the CDR3 is TGTGCCAGCAGGGAGTTTGCCACTGAAGCTTTCTTT. Protein product: CASREFATEAFF.